A selection of T cell receptor beta chains follows, all from one sample in a study of T cell responses to AZD1222 COVID-19 vaccine. Clones were read by immunoSEQ multiplex PCR, and TCRdb kept only the in-frame ones, dropping some. The sample carries some 150,000 clones, approximately 94% recorded once. This specimen consisted of peripheral blood, obtained on day 0 of AZD1222 vaccination. Every receptor here comes from an adult in good health. CDR3s include the opening cysteine and the closing phenylalanine or tryptophan. A D gene is named only where the DNA matches it firmly. A row's size may be missing; if present it is once, few, many or a size class.

d_gene,abundance,j_gene,v_gene,CDR3nt,CDR3aa
-,-,TRBJ1-1,TRBV6-5,TGTGCCAGCAGTTACTCGATGGGGGTGACGCCTGAAGCTTTCTTT,CASSYSMGVTPEAFF
-,-,TRBJ1-1,TRBV11-2,TGTGCCAGCAGCTTTGGTCGAGCTTTCTTT,CASSFGRAFF
-,-,TRBJ2-5,TRBV11-1,TGTGCCAGCAGCTTCAGGTACCAAGAGACCCAGTACTTC,CASSFRYQETQYF
-,once,TRBJ2-1,TRBV19,TGTGCCAGCAGCAGGACTGACTCAATCTCCTACAATGAGCAGTTCTTC,CASSRTDSISYNEQFF
-,-,TRBJ2-2,TRBV27,TGTGCCAGCGGTAAGGGACATCAAACCGGGGAGCTGTTTTTT,CASGKGHQTGELFF
TRBD1,-,TRBJ1-2,TRBV27,TGTGCCAGCAGTCCGGGACAGGGTTGGTATGGCTACACCTTC,CASSPGQGWYGYTF
-,-,TRBJ1-4,TRBV6-6,TGTGCCAGCAGTTACAGAGCAAACAGCCCGAAGGAAAAACTGTTTTTT,CASSYRANSPKEKLFF
-,-,TRBJ2-1,TRBV5-1,TGCGCCAGCAGCTTCACCCCCTGGCCCTCCGCGGGGAGAACCTACAATGAGCAGTTCTTC,CASSFTPWPSAGRTYNEQFF
-,-,TRBJ1-2,TRBV5-1,TGCGCCAGCAGCCCCTCCCCTAGGCATGATGGCTACACCTTC,CASSPSPRHDGYTF
-,-,TRBJ2-1,TRBV4-3,TGCGCCAGCAGCCCAACTAGGAGCGTGTTAGACGAGCAGTTCTTC,CASSPTRSVLDEQFF
TRBD2,-,TRBJ2-2,TRBV2,TGTGCCAGCAAAGTTGGGAGCGGGGGGGCCCCCGGGGAGCTGTTTTTT,CASKVGSGGAPGELFF
-,-,TRBJ2-2,TRBV27,TGTGCCAGCATCTCGGGGGACACCGGGGAGCTGTTTTTT,CASISGDTGELFF
TRBD1,-,TRBJ1-2,TRBV9,TGTGCCAGCAGCGCCCCGGGACAGGGCTACTATGGCTACACCTTC,CASSAPGQGYYGYTF
-,-,TRBJ2-3,TRBV18,TGTGCCAGCTCATTTGGGGGGCTCACAGATACGCAGTATTTT,CASSFGGLTDTQYF
-,once,TRBJ2-2,TRBV6-1,TGTGCCAGCAGTGATCCCACCGGGGAGCTGTTTTTT,CASSDPTGELFF
TRBD2,-,TRBJ2-5,TRBV5-1,TGCGCCAGCAGCTTGGGGTTAGGACTAGGTGTAGAGACCCAGTACTTC,CASSLGLGLGVETQYF
-,-,TRBJ2-2,TRBV11-2,TGTGCCAGCAGAAGTGGGGTTAACACCGGGGAGCTGTTTTTT,CASRSGVNTGELFF
-,-,TRBJ1-5,TRBV6-5,TGTGCCAGCAGTCCTACAGGGTCTTACCAGCCCCAGCATTTT,CASSPTGSYQPQHF
-,-,TRBJ1-1,TRBV19,TGTGCCAGTAGTATAACAGGGTTTCTATCTGAAGCTTTCTTT,CASSITGFLSEAFF
-,-,TRBJ1-6,TRBV19,TGTGCCAGTAGTATTGGTTCGGGGATCTATAATTCACCCCTCCACTTT,CASSIGSGIYNSPLHF
-,-,TRBJ1-2,TRBV4-1,TGCGCCAGCAGCCAAGGCCCCAGCTATGGCTACACCTTC,CASSQGPSYGYTF
TRBD1,-,TRBJ1-3,TRBV30,TGTGCCTGGGGGACAGGGGCCTCTGGAAACACCATATATTTT,CAWGTGASGNTIYF
TRBD1,-,TRBJ2-1,TRBV23-1,TGCGCCAGCAGTCCCCCCCACAGGGGGCGATACAATGAGCAGTTCTTC,CASSPPHRGRYNEQFF
-,-,TRBJ2-2,TRBV27,TGTGCCAGCAGTGGGGGCTTATCAATCACCGGGGAGCTGTTTTTT,CASSGGLSITGELFF
-,-,TRBJ1-4,TRBV28,TGTGCCAGCCGTGATTTAGGGGAGTTCGGCGAAAAACTGTTTTTT,CASRDLGEFGEKLFF
-,-,TRBJ2-5,TRBV5-1,TGCGCCAGCAGCTGGGGACTGTTAACGTACTTC,CASSWGLLTYF
-,-,TRBJ2-1,TRBV6-4,TGTGCCAGCAGTTCCGGGCCAGCGGTTGATGAGCAGTTCTTC,CASSSGPAVDEQFF
-,-,TRBJ2-3,TRBV18,TGTGCCAGCTCCCTTTCGACCACAGATACGCAGTATTTT,CASSLSTTDTQYF
TRBD1,-,TRBJ1-5,TRBV28,TGTGTCGTTGGACAGGGGGTAAATCAGCCCCAGCATTTT,CVVGQGVNQPQHF
-,once,TRBJ2-1,TRBV5-1,TGCGCCAGCAGCTCGGAGGGCAGCTATAGGAACAATGAGCAGTTCTTC,CASSSEGSYRNNEQFF
TRBD2,few,TRBJ2-5,TRBV19,TGTGCCAGTATGGGGCTAGCGGGAGACGGGTCAGAGACCCAGTACTTC,CASMGLAGDGSETQYF
-,-,TRBJ2-5,TRBV2,TGTGCCAGCAGTGAGGGGTACCAAGAGACCCAGTACTTC,CASSEGYQETQYF
TRBD1,-,TRBJ1-2,TRBV12-3/TRBV12-4,TGTGCCAGCAGCCGCGGACAGGGTGGAGGCTACACCTTC,CASSRGQGGGYTF
TRBD2,-,TRBJ2-5,TRBV7-9,TGTGCCAGCAGCCCCCGGACTAGCGGACCATTGGCCCAAGAGACCCAGTACTTC,CASSPRTSGPLAQETQYF
TRBD2,-,TRBJ2-1,TRBV9,TGTGCCAGCAGCCAAAACGGACTAGCGCATGAGCAGTTCTTC,CASSQNGLAHEQFF
TRBD2,-,TRBJ2-1,TRBV12-5,TGTGCTAGTGGCTTATGGGCCGGGCTAGCGGGGACCAATGAGCAGTTCTTC,CASGLWAGLAGTNEQFF
TRBD1,-,TRBJ1-2,TRBV5-6,TGTGCCAGCAGCTTGAACCCCCCGGACAGGGGGCGCGGCTACACCTTC,CASSLNPPDRGRGYTF
TRBD1,-,TRBJ2-1,TRBV7-3,TGTGCCAGCAGCAGGGGGCCCGGCAATGAGCAGTTCTTC,CASSRGPGNEQFF
TRBD1,-,TRBJ1-2,TRBV5-4,TGTGCCAGCAGCGGCGAGCAGACAGGGGGAAAGGGCTACACCTTC,CASSGEQTGGKGYTF
TRBD2,-,TRBJ2-5,TRBV3-1/TRBV3-2,TGTGCCAGCAGGGGGAGGGTAGAGACCCAGTACTTC,CASRGRVETQYF
-,-,TRBJ1-5,TRBV5-8,TGTGCCAGCAACCAAGCCCCCGGGACCCCCGCGCCCCAGCATTTT,CASNQAPGTPAPQHF
-,once,TRBJ2-1,TRBV3-1/TRBV3-2,TGTGCCAGCAGCCAAGAAAATTGGCCCGCCGGCAATGAGCAGTTCTTC,CASSQENWPAGNEQFF
-,-,TRBJ1-2,TRBV28,TGTGCCAGCAGTGATCCATCCACCTATGGCTACACCTTC,CASSDPSTYGYTF
-,-,TRBJ2-2,TRBV9,TGTGCCAGCAGCGTAGAGGGGTCGGGGACCGGGGAGCTGTTTTTT,CASSVEGSGTGELFF
-,-,TRBJ1-1,TRBV19,TGTGCCAGTAGTGTGGACAGAGGAACTCACACTGAAGCTTTCTTT,CASSVDRGTHTEAFF
-,-,TRBJ2-3,TRBV5-1,TGCGCCAGCAGCTTGGCCGGGACAAAAGGGACAGATACGCAGTATTTT,CASSLAGTKGTDTQYF
-,few,TRBJ2-2,TRBV7-3,TGTGCCAGCAGCTCAAGTATCAGAGGCACCGGGGAGCTGTTTTTT,CASSSSIRGTGELFF
-,-,TRBJ1-5,TRBV7-2,TGTGCCAGCAGCTTAAGATCCGGATTCAATCAGCCCCAGCATTTT,CASSLRSGFNQPQHF
-,-,TRBJ2-5,TRBV11-2,TGTGCCAGCAGCAGACAAGAGACCCAGTACTTC,CASSRQETQYF
TRBD1,-,TRBJ1-1,TRBV28,TGTGCCAGCAGGCCCACAGGGGCGGAAGGTTACACTGAAGCTTTCTTT,CASRPTGAEGYTEAFF
-,-,TRBJ1-3,TRBV19,TGTGCCAGCTGGGACGGAACTGGAAACACCATATATTTT,CASWDGTGNTIYF
-,once,TRBJ1-6,TRBV2,TGTGCCAGCAGTGAAGAGGCGTTCATGCATTCACCCCTCCACTTT,CASSEEAFMHSPLHF
-,-,TRBJ1-1,TRBV6-4,TGTGCCAGCAGCCGGGACGCCGAGAGCACTGAAGCTTTCTTT,CASSRDAESTEAFF
-,once,TRBJ2-1,TRBV19,TGTGCCAGTAGTCCGTTGGGACACTACAATGAGCAGTTCTTC,CASSPLGHYNEQFF
TRBD1,-,TRBJ1-2,TRBV5-1,TGCGCCAGCAGCTTGAACCCAGGACAGGGCAGATTCGACTATGGCTACACCTTC,CASSLNPGQGRFDYGYTF
-,-,TRBJ1-3,TRBV25-1,TGTGCCAGCAGTGACCGGGGGATTATAGGAAACACCATATATTTT,CASSDRGIIGNTIYF
-,few,TRBJ1-6,TRBV10-3,TGTGCCATCAGGGGAAACTCCTATAATTCACCCCTCCACTTT,CAIRGNSYNSPLHF
TRBD2,-,TRBJ2-5,TRBV11-2,TGTGCCAGCAGCCGGGGACTAGCGGGGGCACAAGAGACCCAGTACTTC,CASSRGLAGAQETQYF
-,-,TRBJ1-1,TRBV14,TGTGCCAGCAGCCAAGGACAGAGCATAATGAACACTGAAGCTTTCTTT,CASSQGQSIMNTEAFF